This record looks at one T cell receptor (beta chain) sequence and its context. Its specificity is unknown. The PCR contained 60 Vbeta and 13 Jbeta primers. Clones were sequenced by immunoSEQ multiplex PCR, and TCRdb holds only the in-frame ones, with some missing. The repertoire holds 150,000 to 200,000 clones, roughly 82% seen once, with under 8% in the top ten. The data belong to a study of cytomegalovirus exposure and HLA in healthy donors. Overall study context: HLA-typed donors contributed 80 million or so unique TCRs, which were held in an early data release. Study-wide results and limits: Information on immune exposure was restricted to one variable (CMV serostatus). In a later analysis, DRB1 alleles had the most associated TCRs; HLA-C alleles the fewest.

Per the germline V gene, CDR1 is SGHNT and CDR2 is YENEEA. V lost 1 base and J 6 bases, leaving 10 bases between the germline ends. This CDR3 spans 14 amino acids. The sample consisted of PBMCs. V and J are TRBV11-3 and TRBJ2-1; the D is unclear. The clonotype was recovered from a man aged 50 to 60 in good health and CMV-seropositive. The CDR3 DNA reads as TGTGCCAGCAGCTTAGGAAACTCTGGCAATGAGCAGTTCTTC. Amino acid sequence: CASSLGNSGNEQFF. The full variable domain, rest sourced from reference TRBV11-3 and TRBJ2-1, is EAGVVQSPRYKIIEKKQPVAFWCNPISGHNTLYWYLQNLGQGPELLIRYENEEAVDDSQLPKDRFSAERLKGVDSTLKIQPAELGDSAVYLCASSLGNSGNEQFFGPGTRLTVL.